The next 16 T cell receptor beta chains were all read from a single sample in a study of T cell responses to AZD1222 COVID-19 vaccine. The protocol was immunoSEQ multiplex PCR, while the TCRdb copy is restricted to in-frame clones and leaves out a portion. The sample contains under 200,000 clones, roughly 90% of which appear only once. The source was peripheral blood, collected 28 days after the second AZD1222 dose. The receptors originated from an adult who received the AZD1222 COVID-19 vaccine.

The CDR3 sequence: CASGLGHLSNQPQHF. The CDR3 coding sequence is TGTGCCAGTGGTTTAGGGCACCTTAGCAATCAGCCCCAGCATTTT. The chain carries TRBV19 and TRBJ1-5, with no clear D. Trimming cost V 8 bases and J 0 bases, with 14 bases left between them. In germline, CDR1 is LNHDA, CDR2 SQIVND (reference sequence). This CDR3 spans 15 amino acids.

This clone has just a few counts. This chain connects TRBV2 to TRBJ2-1; maybe TRBD2 (5 bases). Trimming removed 8 bases at V and 9 bases at J, with 11 bases between. Germline CDR1 and CDR2: SNHLY and FYNNEI. CDR3 size: 11 residues. The CDR3 spells CASDYSGEQFF. The CDR3 DNA follows: TGTGCCAGCGACTACTCCGGTGAGCAGTTCTTC.

This clone has only one observation. The chain couples TRBV10-3 to TRBJ2-7, with D hard to call. V was clipped by 3 bases and J by 0 bases, with 9 bases between them. CDR3 length: 14 residues. Per the germline V gene, CDR1 is ENHRY and CDR2 is SYGVKD. The CDR3 spells CAISDRQSSYEQYF. CDR3 DNA sequence: TGTGCCATCAGTGATCGCCAGAGCTCCTACGAGCAGTACTTC.

The V call is TRBV29-1, the J call TRBJ1-3; 8 bases agree with TRBD1. V lost 7 bases and J lost 1; bases outside the gene matches: 6. From germline, CDR1 is SQVTM and CDR2 ANQGSEA. The CDR3 runs 14 residues. CDR3 protein: CSAGQGASGNTIYF. Written as DNA, the CDR3 is TGCAGCGCCGGGCAGGGGGCGTCTGGAAACACCATATATTTT.

V usage is TRBV6-1 and J usage is TRBJ1-5, with 7 bases fitting TRBD1. The V gene's germline CDR1 is MNHNS and CDR2 SASEGT. V shed 3 bases, J shed 7 bases, and the junction held 3 bases outside the gene matches. The CDR3 sequence is 13 residues long. The CDR3 DNA reads as TGTGCCAGCAGTGATCTACAGGGGCAGCCCCAGCATTTT. Its protein product is CASSDLQGQPQHF.

The chain couples TRBV19 to TRBJ2-7, with D perhaps assigned TRBD1 or TRBD2 (5 bases each). Trimming stripped 1 base from V and 2 bases from J, with 12 bases between. The CDR3 has 15 residues. Germline V CDR1 and CDR2: LNHDA, SQIVND (reference sequence). The CDR3 spells CASSIVGGMTYEQYF. The CDR3 DNA reads as TGTGCCAGTAGTATAGTTGGGGGTATGACCTACGAGCAGTACTTC.

In its sample, this clone was seen a few times. The same CDR3 also results from other DNA sequences found in this sample. V gene TRBV14 combines with J gene TRBJ1-1; D uncertain. The V end was cut by 0 bases, the J end by 2 bases, with 10 bases between. The length of the CDR3 is 15 residues. In germline, CDR1 is SGHDN, CDR2 FVKESK. CDR3 loop: CASSQDLAGNTEAFF. CDR3 DNA: TGTGCCAGCAGCCAAGATTTAGCGGGCAACACTGAAGCTTTCTTT. Combining the CDR3 with reference TRBV14 and TRBJ1-1 gives the whole variable domain EAGVTQFPSHSVIEKGQTVTLRCDPISGHDNLYWYRRVMGKEIKFLLHFVKESKQDESGMPNNRFLAERTGGTYSTLKVQPAELEDSGVYFCASSQDLAGNTEAFFGQGTRLTVV.

CDR3 in DNA: TGTGCTAGTGGTTCCCGACACAGGGAATTGGGGTATGGCTACACCTTC. It translates to CASGSRHRELGYGYTF. This sequence joins TRBV12-5 and TRBJ1-2; TRBD1 is a possible D gene (6 bases). The CDR3 has 16 residues. Germline V gives CDR1 LGHNT, CDR2 FRNRAP. Trimming shortened V by 4 bases and J by 5 bases, and 20 bases separated the two germline ends.

This sequence joins TRBV18 and TRBJ2-7; 10 bases are shared with TRBD1. This CDR3 comprises 16 residues. J lost 9 bases, V lost 5 bases, and 16 bases had no gene match. Per germline, CDR1 KGHSH and CDR2 LQKENI. The CDR3 DNA sequence: TGTGCCAGCTCATATGAGCTCCGGACAGGGGGAAGAAGGCAGTACTTC. Translation: CASSYELRTGGRRQYF.

The chain carries TRBV2 and TRBJ2-2; 8 bases match TRBD1. V dropped 7 bases and J dropped 0; count of bases not matched to a gene: 4. Germline V gives CDR1 SNHLY, CDR2 FYNNEI. The CDR3 consists of 15 residues. The DNA for the CDR3 is TGTGCCAGCACCTTCAGGGGGCCGAACACCGGGGAGCTGTTTTTT. The encoded protein is CASTFRGPNTGELFF.

V and J are TRBV30 and TRBJ1-6; TRBD1 might be the D (5 bases). This CDR3 has 16 amino acids. Trimming left V 0 bases short and J 5 bases short, with 14 bases between. CDR1 and CDR2 (germline): GTSNPN, SVGIG (reference sequence). For the CDR3, the DNA is TGTGCCTGGAGTGTACGCGGGGCACGAAATAATTCACCCCTCCACTTT. Its protein product is CAWSVRGARNNSPLHF.

The J gene is TRBJ2-1, the V gene TRBV5-1; weak D call: TRBD1 (7 bases). Germline V CDR1 and CDR2: SGHRS, YFSETQ. V gave up 3 bases and J gave up 0 bases, with 13 bases separating them. The CDR3 covers 16 residues. The chain's CDR3 is CASSWGDRSSYNEQFF. The CDR3 coding sequence is TGCGCCAGCAGCTGGGGGGACAGAAGCTCCTACAATGAGCAGTTCTTC. Drawing the rest from reference TRBV5-1 and TRBJ2-1, the complete variable domain is KAGVTQTPRYLIKTRGQQVTLSCSPISGHRSVSWYQQTPGQGLQFLFEYFSETQRNKGNFPGRFSGRQFSNSRSEMNVSTLELGDSALYLCASSWGDRSSYNEQFFGPGTRLTVL.

The genes are TRBV6-5 and TRBJ2-1; TRBD2 might be the D (5 bases). The CDR3 loop spans 14 amino acids. The germline CDR1 and CDR2 sequences are MNHEY and SVGAGI. Trimming stripped 4 bases from V and 5 bases from J, with 12 bases between. CDR3 in DNA: TGTGCCAGCAGTTCTAGCAGCTATGACAATGAGCAGTTCTTC. Encoded protein: CASSSSSYDNEQFF.

The chain joins TRBV9 to TRBJ2-2; no reliable D call. Germline values: CDR1 SGDLS, CDR2 YYNGEE. The V and J ends lost 4 bases and 3 bases respectively, with 7 bases between them. The CDR3 has 13 amino acids. Here the CDR3 DNA reads TGTGCCAGCAGCCCAACCCACACCGGGGAGCTGTTTTTT. It translates to CASSPTHTGELFF.

This rearrangement joins TRBV30 to TRBJ1-5, with a tentative D call TRBD1 (6 bases). Germline loops: CDR1 GTSNPN, CDR2 SVGIG (reference sequence). This CDR3 spans 13 amino acids. Trimming took 5 bases from V and 2 from J, leaving 10 bases between them. The CDR3 region has the DNA TGTGCCTGGGGAAGGACAGGCAATCAGCCCCAGCATTTT. This gives the protein CAWGRTGNQPQHF.

Regarding this clone: The sample has other DNA sequences that encode this CDR3 too. The chain employs TRBV18 and TRBJ1-2, with D unresolved. The CDR3 has 13 residues. V lost 3 bases and J 2 bases, leaving 7 bases between the germline ends. CDR1 and CDR2 (germline): KGHSH, LQKENI. CDR3 nucleotide sequence: TGTGCCAGCTCACCGGACGGAAACTATGGCTACACCTTC. It codes for CASSPDGNYGYTF.